The rows below give T cell receptor beta chains drawn from one sample of a study of blood T cell repertoires in COVID-19. This table comes from immunoSEQ multiplex PCR, and its TCRdb copy is limited to in-frame clones, with some not included. Among roughly 250,000 clones listed, around 90% were seen once. The material sequenced was PBMCs or T cells enriched from blood (not recorded which). All receptors come from a woman between 35 and 50 years old who had been exposed to COVID-19. The CDR3 runs from the conserved cysteine through the conserved F or W. Each record gives: CDR3 protein, CDR3 DNA, D gene, J gene, clone size, V gene. The D gene is left open where the match is weak. Clone size is given for some rows only: seen once, a few or many times, or a class if the clone is expanded.

CDR3: CASSSAQGGPGNSPLHF
DNA: TGTGCCAGCAGCTCTGCGCAAGGGGGCCCTGGTAATTCACCCCTCCACTTT
D: TRBD1
J: TRBJ1-6
size: few
V: TRBV14

CDR3: CASSGGDRSYGYTF
DNA: TGTGCCAGCAGTGGAGGGGACAGAAGCTATGGCTACACCTTC
D: TRBD1
J: TRBJ1-2
size: .
V: TRBV27

CDR3: CASSLEQGNYGYTF
DNA: TGTGCCAGCAGCTTAGAACAGGGGAATTATGGCTACACCTTC
D: TRBD1
J: TRBJ1-2
size: .
V: TRBV5-4

CDR3: CASSLAGTDTQYF
DNA: TGCGCCAGCAGCTTGGCCGGCACAGATACGCAGTATTTT
D: .
J: TRBJ2-3
size: .
V: TRBV5-1

CDR3: CASSLEGAGETQYF
DNA: TGTGCCAGCAGCTTAGAGGGGGCGGGAGAGACCCAGTACTTC
D: TRBD1
J: TRBJ2-5
size: .
V: TRBV7-2

CDR3: CASSPPQRWKLFF
DNA: TGTGCCAGCTCACCGCCGCAGCGGTGGAAACTGTTTTTT
D: .
J: TRBJ1-4
size: .
V: TRBV18

CDR3: CASRTVGGNNEQFF
DNA: TGTGCCAGCAGAACCGTGGGGGGGAACAATGAGCAGTTCTTC
D: .
J: TRBJ2-1
size: .
V: TRBV21-1

CDR3: CASSLEILFGRGRVGANVLTF
DNA: TGCGCCAGCAGCTTGGAAATATTGTTTGGCAGGGGGCGCGTAGGGGCCAACGTCCTGACTTTC
D: TRBD1
J: TRBJ2-6
size: .
V: TRBV5-1

CDR3: CASSFHTTGNNEKLFF
DNA: TGTGCCAGCAGTTTCCACACTACAGGGAACAATGAAAAACTGTTTTTT
D: .
J: TRBJ1-4
size: .
V: TRBV27

CDR3: CASSLTRGAWGAKNIQYF
DNA: TGTGCCAGCAGTTTGACCAGGGGGGCCTGGGGCGCCAAAAACATTCAGTACTTC
D: .
J: TRBJ2-4
size: .
V: TRBV28

CDR3: CASSLSRAGRETQYF
DNA: TGTGCCAGCAGCTTATCCAGGGCAGGCAGGGAGACCCAGTACTTC
D: .
J: TRBJ2-5
size: .
V: TRBV7-9

CDR3: CASSPGTGEADTQYF
DNA: TGTGCCAGCAGCCCCGGGACAGGGGAAGCAGATACGCAGTATTTT
D: TRBD1
J: TRBJ2-3
size: .
V: TRBV11-2

CDR3: CAWSNRLGYGYTF
DNA: TGTGCCTGGAGTAACAGGTTGGGCTATGGCTACACCTTC
D: .
J: TRBJ1-2
size: .
V: TRBV30

CDR3: CASSPRPGTETYGYTF
DNA: TGCGCCAGCAGTCCCCGCCCCGGGACAGAGACCTATGGCTACACCTTC
D: TRBD1
J: TRBJ1-2
size: .
V: TRBV23-1

CDR3: CSAREGLEFYF
DNA: TGCAGTGCTAGGGAAGGACTAGAATTCTACTTC
D: TRBD2
J: TRBJ2-7
size: .
V: TRBV20-1

CDR3: CASSLGENFNSPLHF
DNA: TGTGCCAGCAGCTTAGGAGAGAATTTTAATTCACCCCTCCACTTT
D: .
J: TRBJ1-6
size: .
V: TRBV11-3

CDR3: CAWQTRSSYNEQFF
DNA: TGTGCCTGGCAAACTAGGTCTTCCTACAATGAGCAGTTCTTC
D: .
J: TRBJ2-1
size: .
V: TRBV30

CDR3: CASSSTGLYGYTF
DNA: TGTGCCAGCAGCTCGACGGGACTCTATGGCTACACCTTC
D: .
J: TRBJ1-2
size: .
V: TRBV7-9

CDR3: CASSSAWGPSNTGELFF
DNA: TGTGCCAGCAGCTCAGCGTGGGGGCCTTCGAACACCGGGGAGCTGTTTTTT
D: .
J: TRBJ2-2
size: .
V: TRBV11-3

CDR3: CASSPPRTGMGKGTEAFF
DNA: TGTGCCAGCAGCCCCCCGCGGACAGGGATGGGGAAGGGGACTGAAGCTTTCTTT
D: TRBD1
J: TRBJ1-1
size: .
V: TRBV3-1/TRBV3-2

CDR3: CASSSPGQGNYGYTF
DNA: TGTGCCAGCAGTTCACCGGGACAGGGGAACTATGGCTACACCTTC
D: TRBD1
J: TRBJ1-2
size: .
V: TRBV27

CDR3: CASSPGRDETQYF
DNA: TGTGCCAGCTCACCCGGGAGGGATGAGACCCAGTACTTC
D: TRBD2
J: TRBJ2-5
size: .
V: TRBV18

CDR3: CASSLTGTYEQYF
DNA: TGTGCCAGCAGCTTGACAGGGACCTACGAGCAGTACTTC
D: TRBD1
J: TRBJ2-7
size: .
V: TRBV7-8

CDR3: CASRLTLRDSGYTGELFF
DNA: TGTGCCAGCAGACTTACTCTCCGGGACAGCGGATACACCGGGGAGCTGTTTTTT
D: TRBD1
J: TRBJ2-2
size: few
V: TRBV28

CDR3: CASSFSFSSYNSPLHF
DNA: TGTGCCAGCAGTTTCTCCTTCAGCTCCTATAATTCACCCCTCCACTTT
D: .
J: TRBJ1-6
size: once
V: TRBV27

CDR3: CAWSPGLAGTSTDTQYF
DNA: TGTGCCTGGAGTCCCGGACTAGCGGGAACTAGCACAGATACGCAGTATTTT
D: TRBD2
J: TRBJ2-3
size: .
V: TRBV30

CDR3: CASGGGVYEQYF
DNA: TGTGCCAGCGGAGGGGGGGTGTACGAGCAGTACTTC
D: .
J: TRBJ2-7
size: .
V: TRBV27

CDR3: CASSYEGTGGYYEQYF
DNA: TGTGCCAGCAGTTACGAGGGGACAGGGGGTTACTACGAGCAGTACTTC
D: TRBD1
J: TRBJ2-7
size: .
V: TRBV6-5